Shown below are 18 T cell receptor beta chains from a single sample sequenced in a study of beta chain features in type 1 diabetes. Expressed TCRB transcripts were sequenced after all isolated RNA was converted to cDNA. Produced via immunoSEQ multiplex PCR; TCRdb's table is partial and in-frame only. Here the sample spans roughly 240,000 clones, about 14% being singletons. Sequenced sample: naive CD4+ T cells from blood. These receptors originate from a middle-aged woman in good health.

This clone was found a few times. The V and J genes are TRBV18 and TRBJ2-7, with TRBD2 matching 8 bases. The germline gives CDR1 KGHSH, CDR2 LQKENI. V was pared by 6 bases and J by 0 bases, with 7 bases of the junction left unmatched. The CDR3 runs 15 residues. The chain's CDR3 is CASSPSTSGSYEQYF. The CDR3, as DNA: TGTGCCAGCTCCCCTAGCACTAGCGGCTCCTACGAGCAGTACTTC.

This clone showed up just a few times. The J gene is TRBJ1-3, the V gene TRBV9; 12 bases align to TRBD1. The CDR3 contains 18 residues. CDR1 is SGDLS and CDR2 is YYNGEE in the germline V gene. V shed 2 bases, J shed 0 bases, and the junction held 6 bases outside the gene matches. CDR3 sequence reads: CASSVGTGGPFSGNTIYF. The CDR3 DNA is TGTGCCAGCAGCGTCGGGACAGGGGGCCCATTCTCTGGAAACACCATATATTTT. The entire variable domain, with the rest obtained from reference TRBV9 and TRBJ1-3, is as follows: DSGVTQTPKHLITATGQRVTLRCSPRSGDLSVYWYQQSLDQGLQFLIQYYNGEERAKGNILERFSAQQFPDLHSELNLSSLELGDSALYFCASSVGTGGPFSGNTIYFGEGSWLTVV.

This clone was seen only a few times. The genes are TRBV12-5 and TRBJ2-1; a possible D gene is TRBD2 (6 bases). The germline gives CDR1 LGHNT, CDR2 FRNRAP. V dropped 2 bases and J dropped 2 bases, with 13 bases sitting between them. The CDR3 has 16 amino acids. This CDR3 is CASGLPRRGAYNEQFF. The CDR3 DNA follows: TGTGCTAGTGGTTTGCCCCGGCGGGGCGCCTACAATGAGCAGTTCTTC.

The chain carries TRBV25-1 and TRBJ1-1, with 9 bases matching TRBD1. The CDR3 has 17 residues. V trimming: 6 bases; J trimming: 6 bases; junction bases outside the gene matches: 17. CDR1 is MGHDK, CDR2 SYGVNS, per germline. CDR3 bases: TGTGCCAGCAGAGAGACCCTCGGGACAGGGTTCGAGCCTGAAGCTTTCTTT. Amino acids: CASRETLGTGFEPEAFF.

The rearrangement uses TRBV2 and TRBJ2-7; D is possibly TRBD2 (6 bases). The CDR3 runs 14 residues. The ends were cut back, 6 bases at V and 3 bases at J, with 15 bases in the middle. Germline loops: CDR1 SNHLY, CDR2 FYNNEI. CDR3 nucleotide sequence: TGTGCCAGCAGAGGAGGGCTTACTTACTACGAGCAGTACTTC. It encodes CASRGGLTYYEQYF.

The V gene is TRBV28, the J gene TRBJ2-7; 7 positions match TRBD2. Unmatched junction bases numbered 7, after V lost 5 bases and J lost 3 bases. There are 14 residues in the CDR3. CDR1 MDHEN and CDR2 SYDVKM come from the germline V gene. This chain's CDR3 is CASSARPGGYEQYF. The CDR3, as DNA: TGTGCCAGCAGTGCTCGGCCGGGGGGCTACGAGCAGTACTTC.

This chain links TRBV5-1 with TRBJ2-1, with a weak D call TRBD2 (6 bases). Germline lookup yields CDR1 SGHRS and CDR2 YFSETQ. Between the trimmed V and J ends, which lost 4 bases and 6 bases, there was a span of 11 bases. This CDR3 comprises 13 residues. Here the CDR3 DNA reads TGCGCCAGCAGCGGGGGGACGGTCAATGAGCAGTTCTTC. It encodes CASSGGTVNEQFF.

In nucleotides, the CDR3 is TGTGCCAGCAGTGGCCTAACAGGGCTTGAAGCTTTCTTT. This gives the protein CASSGLTGLEAFF. V gene TRBV27 combines with J gene TRBJ1-1; D is perhaps TRBD1 (6 bases). This CDR3 contains 13 residues. The V and J ends lost 5 bases and 7 bases respectively, with 14 bases between them. In germline, CDR1 is MNHEY, CDR2 SMNVEV (reference sequence).

This clone was recorded a few times. This chain uses TRBV6-5 with TRBJ2-7; 8 positions agree with TRBD1. CDR1 and CDR2 from the germline V gene are MNHEY and SVGAGI. The V gene end was trimmed by 6 bases and the J gene end by 3 bases; junction bases not matched to a gene: 10. The CDR3 is 15 residues long. The CDR3 nucleotides read TGTGCCAGCAGCCACCTACCGGACAGGGTCTACGAGCAGTACTTC. Translated, it gives CASSHLPDRVYEQYF.

This clone occurred a few times. This chain uses TRBV7-2 with TRBJ1-1, with TRBD1 as a possible D gene (5 bases). CDR3 length: 15 amino acids. V lost 0 bases and J 8 bases, leaving 16 bases between the germline ends. The germline V gene encodes CDR1 SGHTA and CDR2 FQGNSA. The CDR3 region has the DNA TGTGCCAGCAGCTTAGCCCCACAGGCCACCAACGAAGCTTTCTTT. Translated, it gives CASSLAPQATNEAFF. Complete variable domain (other parts from reference TRBV7-2 and TRBJ1-1): GAGVSQSPSNKVTEKGKDVELRCDPISGHTALYWYRQSLGQGLEFLIYFQGNSAPDKSGLPSDRFSAERTGGSVSTLTIQRTQQEDSAVYLCASSLAPQATNEAFFGQGTRLTVV.

The rearrangement joins TRBV9 to TRBJ2-3; 9 bases line up with TRBD2. CDR1 and CDR2 from the germline V gene are SGDLS and YYNGEE. J was trimmed by 2 bases and V by 0 bases; bases with no gene match: 7. This CDR3 is 17 amino acids long. The CDR3 DNA follows: TGTGCCAGCAGCGTAGACGTCGCGGGGGGGCTCACAGATACGCAGTATTTT. Amino acids: CASSVDVAGGLTDTQYF.

The V gene is TRBV11-2, the J gene TRBJ2-1; the D gene is possibly TRBD1 (5 bases). This CDR3 contains 14 residues. CDR1 and CDR2 (germline): SGHAT, FQNNGV. Trimming removed 2 bases at V and 8 bases at J, with 13 bases between. The CDR3 region has the DNA TGTGCCAGCAGCTTATTTCAGGGTGGGGATGAGCAGTTCTTC. Protein: CASSLFQGGDEQFF.

This clone has just one count. The V and J genes are TRBV9 and TRBJ1-2; D remains ambiguous. The ends were cut back, 0 bases at V and 1 base at J, with 10 bases in the middle. Germline V gives CDR1 SGDLS, CDR2 YYNGEE. The CDR3 runs to 15 residues. The CDR3 region is CASSVGTENNYGYTF. The CDR3 region has the DNA TGTGCCAGCAGCGTAGGTACAGAAAATAACTATGGCTACACCTTC.

This clone came up a few times. The gene calls are TRBV29-1 and TRBJ1-2, with 10 positions matching TRBD1. The trim removed 3 bases at V and 6 bases at J, leaving 7 bases unmatched. CDR1 and CDR2 from the germline V gene are SQVTM and ANQGSEA. This CDR3 contains 14 residues. In DNA form, the CDR3 reads TGCAGCGTTGAGAGGACAGGGGGTTCGGATGGCTACACCTTC. Translated: CSVERTGGSDGYTF.

The chain is built from TRBV7-8 and TRBJ1-2, with D uncertain. Germline V gives CDR1 SGHVS, CDR2 FQNEAQ. The CDR3 extends over 14 amino acids. Between the trimmed V and J ends, which lost 1 base and 2 bases, there was a span of 8 bases. The CDR3 DNA is TGTGCCAGCAGCTTAGGACACAAAAACTATGGCTACACCTTC. Protein sequence: CASSLGHKNYGYTF.

The genes are TRBV7-9 and TRBJ2-3; TRBD2 might be the D (6 bases). The germline V gene encodes CDR1 SEHNR and CDR2 FQNEAQ (reference sequence). Between the trimmed V and J ends, which lost 5 bases and 4 bases, there was a span of 13 bases. The CDR3 covers 14 residues. CDR3 in amino acids: CASSPPGAPDTQYF. For the CDR3, the DNA is TGTGCCAGCAGCCCCCCGGGAGCGCCAGATACGCAGTATTTT.

The chain combines TRBV10-2 with TRBJ2-2, with 7 bases fitting TRBD2. The CDR3 has 16 residues. Looked up from germline, CDR1 is WSHSY and CDR2 is SAAADI. J was trimmed by 0 bases and V by 4 bases; bases with no gene match: 5. In DNA, the CDR3 is TGCGCCAGCAGTGTTGCGAGCGGGGCGAACACCGGGGAGCTGTTTTTT. Translated: CASSVASGANTGELFF.

The CDR3 protein is CASSVQTNSYNEQFF. The CDR3, as DNA: TGTGCCAGCAGCGTACAGACAAATTCCTACAATGAGCAGTTCTTC. This chain links TRBV9 with TRBJ2-1, with D unclear. Per the germline V gene, CDR1 is SGDLS and CDR2 is YYNGEE. V lost 1 base, J lost 1 base, and 9 bases lay in between. The CDR3 loop spans 15 amino acids.